This TCR beta chain originates from a study of OX40 agonist ivuxolimab in advanced cancers. Background for the entire study: Ivuxolimab was a fully human IgG2 agonistic monoclonal antibody targeting the costimulatory receptor OX40 (CD134). Prior anti-PD-1, anti-PD-L1 or anti-CTLA-4 therapy was permitted, and checkpoint inhibitors had been received by 30% to 40% of dose-escalation patients. Intravenous ivuxolimab was administered to patients every 2 weeks at six dose levels: 0.01, 0.1, 0.3, 1.5, 3 and 10 mg/kg. Peripheral TCRbeta sequencing aimed to test whether ivuxolimab altered TCR sequence diversity and caused clonal T-cell expansion. Three dose-escalation patients achieved partial responses, one with hepatocellular carcinoma and two with cutaneous melanoma. The paper reports the monotherapy dose-escalation portion (N of about 47 patients) of the phase I ivuxolimab trial. In the dose-escalation cohort, approximately 80% of patients were male, and the mean age was 60 years with a range of roughly 20 to 79. Of the approximately 53 patients in dose escalation, 19 had hepatocellular carcinoma, some 15 had melanoma, 9 had renal cell carcinoma and 9 had head and neck cancer.

Genomic DNA was extracted from sorted cells for sequencing of the TCRbeta CDR3 region. The immunoSEQ Assay was used for sequencing of TCRbeta CDR3 regions. Held by TCRdb, this immuneACCESS table contains in-frame sequences only and omits some clones. Under half of the omission traces to an unresolved V gene where checked; the cause of the rest is unknown. This sample has approximately 120,000 clones in its table, and around 90% of those were observed once. The leading ten clones occupy more than 0.7% of the sample. The trial excluded patients who had a history of autoimmune disease or who were on systemic immunosuppression. Peripheral blood for TCR sequencing was collected from all dose cohorts at baseline, on cycle 4 day 1, and on cycle 7 day 1. The samples were taken from a phase I, first-in-human, multicenter, open-label dose-escalation trial of ivuxolimab. Adults with locally advanced or metastatic head and neck squamous cell, hepatocellular, melanoma or renal cell carcinoma were enrolled in the trial. Before TCR sequencing, CD4+ and CD8+ T cells were separately sorted from peripheral blood.

As concerns this clone: No cognate antigen has been identified for it. No much larger clonotype is one base removed from it; base qualities were not supplied.

The CDR3 contains 11 residues, cysteine and phenylalanine counted. Just CDR3 DNA is preserved here, 33 bases in frame from base 1. Per the germline V gene, MNHNS is the CDR1 and SASEGT is the CDR2. V is clipped by 2 bases and J by 6 bases, and the sequence between their germline boundaries is 5 bases long. The full study reports these points: At doses of 0.1 to 3.0 mg/kg, clonal expansion of both CD4+ and CD8+ T cells in blood was seen between baseline and week 6. Low levels of normalized T-cell clonal expansion were also seen in some patients who did not respond. Which antigens the clonally expanded peripheral T cells were specific for was not determined. After ivuxolimab, CD8+ T cells had more expanded clones than CD4+ T cells on average. In partial responders in the 0.1-3.0 mg/kg groups, normalized peripheral clonal expansion was found to be among the lowest, especially among CD8+ T cells.

The sample consisted of CD4+ or CD8+ T cells sorted from blood, taken in a trial of the OX40 agonist ivuxolimab. The source of this sequence is an adult with an advanced solid tumor such as melanoma, head and neck, liver or kidney cancer. This chain joins TRBV6-1 to TRBJ2-7, with no confident D gene call. This receptor carries the CDR3 CASSEYPEQYF. The sequenced DNA: TGTGCCAGCAGTGAATATCCCGAGCAGTACTTC.